This passage covers 5 T cell receptor beta chains from one sample sequenced in a study of OX40 agonist ivuxolimab in advanced cancers. Clones were read by immunoSEQ multiplex PCR, and TCRdb kept only the in-frame ones, dropping some. The sample contains 60,000 to 65,000 clones, more than 85% of which appear only once. The sample in question was CD4+ or CD8+ T cells sorted from blood, obtained in a trial of the OX40 agonist ivuxolimab. The receptors shown here come from an adult with an advanced solid tumor such as melanoma, head and neck, liver or kidney cancer.

With regard to this clone: Other DNA sequences in this specimen translate into the identical CDR3. This sequence joins TRBV5-1 and TRBJ2-1; 10 nucleotides agree with TRBD2. CDR3 size: 17 residues. Per the germline V gene, CDR1 is SGHRS and CDR2 is YFSETQ. The trim removed 4 bases at V and 3 bases at J, leaving 10 bases unmatched. CDR3 in amino acids: CASSPEASGSSYNEQFF. CDR3 DNA sequence: TGCGCCAGCAGCCCGGAGGCTAGCGGGAGTAGCTACAATGAGCAGTTCTTC.

The CDR3 bases are TGCGCCAGCAGCTTTGAAGAGACCCAGTACTTC. The encoded protein is CASSFEETQYF. V is TRBV5-1 and J is TRBJ2-5; D not resolved. The V and J ends lost 2 bases and 3 bases respectively, with 2 bases between them. This CDR3 region has 11 residues. Germline V gene data show CDR1 as SGHRS and CDR2 as YFSETQ.

This sequence joins TRBV4-1 and TRBJ2-7; D gene uncertain. The germline V gene has CDR1 MGHRA and CDR2 YSYEKL. Trimming left V 0 bases short and J 1 base short, with 10 bases between. CDR3 length: 15 residues. The CDR3 protein is CASSQEFRISYEQYF. The CDR3 DNA follows: TGCGCCAGCAGCCAAGAATTCAGGATTTCCTACGAGCAGTACTTC.

This chain joins TRBV7-9 and TRBJ2-2, with 8 bases fitting TRBD1. CDR3 length: 19 residues. Losses at the gene ends were 5 bases for V and 0 bases for J; bases not matched to a gene: 14. Germline values: CDR1 SEHNR, CDR2 FQNEAQ (reference sequence). The CDR3 here is CASSPEDRETYSNTGELFF. CDR3 coding DNA: TGTGCCAGCAGCCCGGAGGACAGGGAAACATACTCGAACACCGGGGAGCTGTTTTTT.

The genes are TRBV12-5 and TRBJ2-3; 8 bases align to TRBD2. CDR1 and CDR2 (germline): LGHNT, FRNRAP. This CDR3 comprises 16 residues. With 1 base clipped from V and 1 base from J, the junction kept 4 bases outside the gene matches. The CDR3 DNA is TGTGCTAGTGGTTTGGGAGCGGGAGTGGGCACAGATACGCAGTATTTT. Amino acid sequence: CASGLGAGVGTDTQYF.